This T cell receptor (beta chain) came from a study of CD8+ T cells in alopecia areata. Across the whole study: Treated patients were given 5 to 10 mg oral tofacitinib twice daily.

Germline V gives CDR1 MRHNA, CDR2 SNTAGT. This CDR3 is built from 15 residues. The junction had 0 bases not matched to a gene; V was cut back by 5 bases and J by 0 bases. As regards this clone: Its antigen remains unidentified.

This sample's treatment: oral pan-JAK inhibitor, 5-10 mg twice daily. Using a FACSAria, the CD4+ and CD8+ T cells were sorted from the PBMCs. Reverse transcription of extracted RNA yielded cDNA, which provided the sequencing template. Sequencing was performed with immunoSEQ multiplex PCR; in TCRdb, only in-frame clones are kept and a portion is missing. The repertoire has around 100,000 clones, 50% to 75% of them found once; the top ten carry 12%. Overall study findings and caveats: On tofacitinib, scalp and blood still held many of the expanded lesional clones.

This chain links TRBV6-4 with TRBJ2-6; 8 positions match TRBD2. The TCR sequence derives from a human donor with alopecia areata. Here the sequenced sample was CD8+ T cells sorted from blood, taken at week 24, from a patient treated with tofacitinib. CDR3 in amino acids: CASSRGGSGANVLTF. The CDR3 coding sequence is TGTGCCAGCAGTCGGGGGGGCTCTGGGGCCAACGTCCTGACTTTC.